These 3 T cell receptor beta chains share one sample of origin, sequenced in a study of T cell responses to AZD1222 COVID-19 vaccine. Here immunoSEQ multiplex PCR was the method, and the copy in TCRdb shows in-frame clones only, minus some. The table shows fewer than 120,000 clones, with about 88% occurring only once. The sample consisted of peripheral blood, taken on day 0 of AZD1222 vaccination. These receptors were collected from an adult in good health.

The chain carries TRBV14 and TRBJ1-1, with D possibly matching TRBD1 (5 bases). V gave up 1 base and J gave up 7 bases, with 16 bases separating them. This CDR3 has 15 residues. CDR1 is SGHDN, CDR2 FVKESK, per germline. The CDR3 DNA reads TGTGCCAGCAGCCAAGCCCACGGGGGGTTTAATGAAGCTTTCTTT. It yields the protein CASSQAHGGFNEAFF.

The rearrangement links TRBV19 to TRBJ2-1; TRBD2 matches at 8 bases. Germline V gene sequence: CDR1 LNHDA, CDR2 SQIVND (reference sequence). The V segment lost 6 bases and the J segment 0 bases; nucleotides outside the gene matches: 4. CDR3 length equals 15 residues. In DNA form, the CDR3 reads TGTGCCAGTAGCTCGCGGGAGGCCTCCTACAATGAGCAGTTCTTC. Amino acids: CASSSREASYNEQFF.

The rearrangement uses TRBV30 and TRBJ1-5; D is unresolved. Germline CDR1 and CDR2: GTSNPN and SVGIG (reference sequence). Trimming took off 2 bases at V and 7 bases at J, with 12 bases between the two ends. This CDR3 is 13 amino acids long. CDR3 region: CAWSIRAGQPQHF. The DNA of the CDR3 is TGTGCCTGGAGTATCCGGGCGGGACAGCCCCAGCATTTT.